These 30 T cell receptor beta chains share one sample of origin, sequenced in a study of T cells in Graves' hyperthyroidism and ophthalmopathy. Amplification yielded TCR beta CDR3 regions, with RNA transcripts as the source. Primed by the HTBI set, a first-round RT-PCR was run on the TCR CDR3. TCRdb independently ran MiXCR on the multiplex PCR reads; one entry per CDR3 protein. The repertoire consists of roughly 400,000 distinct CDR3 sequences, with approximately 14% occurring once and the leading ten covering around a quarter. The sequenced sample was blood. The receptors here all came from a woman aged 18 to 35 with Graves' hyperthyroidism that later progressed to Graves' ophthalmopathy.

This clonotype has only a few counts. This could be a read error, since a much larger clone is one nucleotide away. The missing conserved phenylalanine or tryptophan at the end of this CDR3 makes a read error likely. V and J are TRBV20-1 and TRBJ1-5; TRBD1 might be the D (5 bases). V lost 2 bases and J lost 3, with 11 bases in between. Germline values: CDR1 DFQATT, CDR2 SNEGSKA (reference sequence). The CDR3 spans 14 residues. In nucleotides, the CDR3 is TGCAGTGCTAGACGTGGCAGGGCCAATCAGCCCCAGCATCTT. This sequence encodes CSARRGRANQPQHL.

CDR3 sequence: CASSLTAGEETQYF. The CDR3 DNA follows: TGTGCCAGCAGCTTAACCGCCGGAGAAGAGACCCAGTACTTC. The chain uses TRBV5-4 and TRBJ2-5; D not resolved. Trimming removed 2 bases at V and 3 bases at J, with 11 bases between. The CDR3 runs to 14 residues. Germline CDR1 is SGHNT and CDR2 is YYREEE (reference sequence).

This clonotype has just a few counts. The chain combines TRBV4-1 with TRBJ2-1, with 8 bases lining up with TRBD2. Germline CDR1 MGHRA, CDR2 YSYEKL. The junction had 11 bases not matched to a gene; V was cut back by 1 base and J by 6 bases. The CDR3 loop spans 17 amino acids. CDR3 in DNA: TGCGCCAGCAGCCAAGTCCTAGCGGGCCTTACCGGCAATGAGCAGTTCTTC. It specifies CASSQVLAGLTGNEQFF.

The rearrangement links TRBV5-1 to TRBJ2-3; D possibly corresponds to TRBD2 (5 bases). This CDR3 spans 14 amino acids. Germline-derived CDR1 and CDR2 are SGHRS and YFSETQ. V was shortened by 4 bases and J by 2 bases, with 11 bases between the two germline ends. The CDR3 here is CASSPEAYTDTQYF. CDR3 nucleotide sequence: TGCGCCAGCAGCCCGGAGGCCTACACAGATACGCAGTATTTT.

This chain joins TRBV9 and TRBJ1-2, with a weak D call TRBD1 (6 bases). V shed 2 bases and J shed 2 bases, with 13 bases lying between them. Germline assignment: CDR1 SGDLS and CDR2 YYNGEE. This CDR3 comprises 15 residues. This chain's CDR3 is CASSVGGASNYGYTF. The CDR3 bases are TGTGCCAGCAGCGTCGGGGGGGCATCCAACTATGGCTACACCTTC.

V and J are TRBV28 and TRBJ1-3; D gene uncertain. Germline-derived CDR1 and CDR2 are MDHEN and SYDVKM. The CDR3 loop spans 17 amino acids. V lost 5 bases to trimming and J lost 3 bases, with 20 bases between them. The CDR3 nucleotides read TGTGCCAGCAGTCTCAGTCCGGCCCTTTATAGTGGAAACACCATATATTTT. It codes for CASSLSPALYSGNTIYF.

The rearrangement uses TRBV28 and TRBJ2-3; D is undetermined. CDR1 and CDR2 (germline): MDHEN, SYDVKM. The CDR3 has 13 residues. Trimming left V 6 bases short and J 2 bases short, with 9 bases between. In nucleotides, the CDR3 is TGTGCCAGCAGCCACGGAAACACAGATACGCAGTATTTT. Its protein is CASSHGNTDTQYF.

At least ten counts were recorded for this clonotype. The chain joins TRBV27 to TRBJ1-1; D is uncertain. The germline V gene has CDR1 MNHEY and CDR2 SMNVEV (reference sequence). V was trimmed by 3 bases and J by 3 bases, leaving 8 bases between them. This CDR3 comprises 13 residues. CDR3 protein: CASSLRAHTEAFF. CDR3 bases: TGTGCCAGCAGTTTGAGGGCTCACACTGAAGCTTTCTTT.

There are many counts of this clonotype. This chain links TRBV28 with TRBJ2-7; TRBD1 matches at 12 bases. This CDR3 comprises 15 residues. CDR1 is MDHEN, CDR2 SYDVKM, per germline. J lost 3 bases, V lost 2 bases, and 2 bases had no gene match. Here the CDR3 DNA reads TGTGCCAGCAGTTTAGGGACAGGGGGCCGCTACGAGCAGTACTTC. Translation gives CASSLGTGGRYEQYF.

At least ten counts were recorded for this clonotype. The chain joins TRBV28 to TRBJ1-3; D ambiguous. CDR3 size: 14 residues. The V and J ends lost 0 bases and 4 bases respectively, with 7 bases between them. Germline V gene sequence: CDR1 MDHEN, CDR2 SYDVKM. The chain's CDR3 is CASSLWTAGNTIYF. CDR3 nucleotide sequence: TGTGCCAGCAGTTTATGGACGGCAGGAAACACCATATATTTT.

In its sample, this clonotype was seen many times. The V call is TRBV7-8, the J call TRBJ2-1, with 10 bases that match TRBD2. CDR1 and CDR2 (germline): SGHVS, FQNEAQ. The length of the CDR3 is 19 residues. Trimming cost V 7 bases and J 7 bases; bases outside gene matches: 22. DNA of the CDR3: TGTGCCAGCAACAAACAAGGGGAAAGCGGGAGGGCCCTCTTGAATGAGCAGTTCTTC. Its protein is CASNKQGESGRALLNEQFF.

V is TRBV4-1 and J is TRBJ2-1; 9 bases match TRBD2. Germline loops: CDR1 MGHRA, CDR2 YSYEKL. J lost 6 bases, V lost 7 bases, and 16 bases had no gene match. The CDR3 is 17 residues long. CDR3 in DNA: TGCGCCAGCATGTGGAGAATAATAGCGGGAGTGGTCAATGAGCAGTTCTTC. Protein product: CASMWRIIAGVVNEQFF.

This clonotype came up a few times. The genes are TRBV5-1 and TRBJ2-5, with 13 bases lining up with TRBD2. The V segment lost 4 bases and the J segment 5 bases; nucleotides outside the gene matches: 8. The germline gives CDR1 SGHRS, CDR2 YFSETQ. The CDR3 contains 16 residues. CDR3 sequence: CASSRTSGSPRETQYF. As DNA, the CDR3 is TGCGCCAGCAGCCGGACTAGCGGGAGCCCACGGGAGACCCAGTACTTC. The full variable domain, completed using reference TRBV5-1 and TRBJ2-5, is KAGVTQTPRYLIKTRGQQVTLSCSPISGHRSVSWYQQTPGQGLQFLFEYFSETQRNKGNFPGRFSGRQFSNSRSEMNVSTLELGDSALYLCASSRTSGSPRETQYFGPGTRLLVL.

This clonotype was detected a few times. This rearrangement joins TRBV9 to TRBJ2-7, with 12 positions matching TRBD2. This CDR3 region has 15 residues. Unmatched junction bases numbered 3, after V lost 3 bases and J lost 2 bases. From germline, CDR1 is SGDLS and CDR2 YYNGEE. The CDR3 sequence: CASSAGLAGPYEQYF. The CDR3 nucleotides read TGTGCCAGCAGCGCGGGACTAGCGGGTCCCTACGAGCAGTACTTC. The variable domain in full, with the rest retrieved from reference TRBV9 and TRBJ2-7, is DSGVTQTPKHLITATGQRVTLRCSPRSGDLSVYWYQQSLDQGLQFLIQYYNGEERAKGNILERFSAQQFPDLHSELNLSSLELGDSALYFCASSAGLAGPYEQYFGPGTRLTVT.

This clonotype was counted ten times or more. The chain employs TRBV7-9 and TRBJ2-1; D perhaps matches TRBD2 (6 bases). Germline CDR1 reads SEHNR; CDR2 reads FQNEAQ (reference sequence). CDR3 length equals 13 residues. Trimming stripped 5 bases from V and 9 bases from J, with 14 bases between. CDR3 DNA: TGTGCCAGCAGCCCCCCGCGGGGTTCTGAGCAGTTCTTC. Translating gives CASSPPRGSEQFF.

The table lists this clonotype with many counts. The chain couples TRBV27 to TRBJ2-1, with D possibly being TRBD2 (5 bases). V gave up 1 base and J gave up 3 bases, with 7 bases separating them. This CDR3 comprises 14 residues. CDR1 is MNHEY, CDR2 SMNVEV, per germline (reference sequence). The CDR3 coding sequence is TGTGCCAGCAGTTTATTTGGACTCTACAATGAGCAGTTCTTC. Its translation is CASSLFGLYNEQFF.

This clonotype was seen at least ten times. The chain joins TRBV30 to TRBJ2-1; D is unresolved. Trimming took 3 bases from V and 1 from J, leaving 19 bases between them. This CDR3 region has 17 residues. Germline CDR1 is GTSNPN and CDR2 is SVGIG (reference sequence). CDR3 bases: TGTGCCTGGAGACCACTTCTAGTCTTTCGGTCCTACAATGAGCAGTTCTTC. Its translation is CAWRPLLVFRSYNEQFF.

This chain links TRBV27 with TRBJ2-1, with D possibly being TRBD2 (6 bases). Trimming shortened V by 6 bases and J by 4 bases, and 16 bases separated the two germline ends. CDR1 and CDR2 (germline): MNHEY, SMNVEV (reference sequence). CDR3 length: 15 residues. The DNA of the CDR3 is TGTGCCAGCAGGCTAGGATTAGCGGCGTACAATGAGCAGTTCTTC. Protein sequence: CASRLGLAAYNEQFF.

At least ten counts were recorded for this clonotype. The chain combines TRBV5-1 with TRBJ2-7, with D hard to call. This CDR3 region has 15 residues. V lost 3 bases and J lost 2, with 15 bases in between. Germline CDR1 and CDR2: SGHRS and YFSETQ. CDR3 DNA: TGCGCCAGCAGCTCAACCACGGGCCTTACCTACGAGCAGTACTTC. As protein: CASSSTTGLTYEQYF.

Details on this clonotype: It may be a read error: a sequence one base away is much more abundant. The V call is TRBV3-1, the J call TRBJ2-7; the D gene could be TRBD1 or TRBD2 (5 bases each). Germline V gives CDR1 LGHDT, CDR2 YNNKEL (reference sequence). V dropped 4 bases and J dropped 0 bases, with 22 bases sitting between them. The CDR3 extends over 18 amino acids. CDR3 sequence (DNA): TGTGCCAGCAGCCTGACGCATCCTTCAGGGACCTACTCCTACGAGCAGTACTTC. Protein product: CASSLTHPSGTYSYEQYF.

The V and J genes are TRBV29-1 and TRBJ1-1; 10 positions agree with TRBD1. The length of the CDR3 is 17 residues. V lost 6 bases and J lost 0; bases outside the gene matches: 13. Germline values: CDR1 SQVTM, CDR2 ANQGSEA. In nucleotides, the CDR3 is TGCAGCGTGCCCGGACAGGGGGTTAACCACATGAACACTGAAGCTTTCTTT. Its protein product is CSVPGQGVNHMNTEAFF.

This clonotype was counted ten times or more. The V gene is TRBV20-1, the J gene TRBJ2-2; 7 bases agree with TRBD2. Losses at the gene ends were 5 bases for V and 8 bases for J; bases not matched to a gene: 11. Germline V lookup: CDR1 DFQATT, CDR2 SNEGSKA (reference sequence). The CDR3 contains 14 residues. CDR3 protein: CSAGRSAGVGELFF. Written as DNA, the CDR3 is TGCAGTGCTGGGCGTTCGGCGGGAGTAGGGGAGCTGTTTTTT.

The chain uses TRBV10-3 and TRBJ2-1; 9 bases are shared with TRBD2. From germline, CDR1 is ENHRY and CDR2 SYGVKD. V dropped 4 bases and J dropped 3; count of bases not matched to a gene: 13. This CDR3 contains 18 residues. The CDR3 DNA reads as TGTGCCATCAGTGGGCTAGCGGGACCTCGCTACCTCTACAATGAGCAGTTCTTC. Translated: CAISGLAGPRYLYNEQFF.

This clonotype was detected a few times. J is TRBJ2-3 and V is TRBV5-1, with TRBD2 matching 11 bases. CDR3 length equals 18 residues. Germline V gene data show CDR1 as SGHRS and CDR2 as YFSETQ. After removal of 4 bases from V and 0 bases from J, the junction contained 10 bases not matched to a gene. The CDR3 DNA reads TGCGCCAGCAGCCCCGGGACTAGCGGAGTTCCTAGCACAGATACGCAGTATTTT. Translation gives CASSPGTSGVPSTDTQYF.

This clonotype appeared many times. The chain recombines TRBV20-1 with TRBJ2-5; a weak D match, TRBD1 (6 bases). Germline V gives CDR1 DFQATT, CDR2 SNEGSKA (reference sequence). Trimming removed 5 bases at V and 1 base at J, with 17 bases between. There are 15 residues in the CDR3. The CDR3 DNA is TGCAGTGCTCGAAGGGACACTCTATTCCAAGAGACCCAGTACTTC. Protein product: CSARRDTLFQETQYF.

In its sample, this clonotype was seen many times. The chain links TRBV13 to TRBJ2-7; D may be TRBD2 (6 bases). Trimming cost V 1 base and J 1 base, with 8 bases left between them. CDR1 and CDR2 (germline): PRHDT, FYEKMQ (reference sequence). The CDR3 loop spans 14 amino acids. The CDR3 DNA sequence: TGTGCCAGCAGCTTAGCGGGAGATTCCTACGAGCAGTACTTC. Its translation is CASSLAGDSYEQYF. The full variable domain, its missing parts supplied by reference TRBV13 and TRBJ2-7, is AAGVIQSPRHLIKEKRETATLKCYPIPRHDTVYWYQQGPGQDPQFLISFYEKMQSDKGSIPDRFSAQQFSDYHSELNMSSLELGDSALYFCASSLAGDSYEQYFGPGTRLTVT.

For the CDR3, the DNA is TGTGCCAGCCGGAGGGAGCACAATGAGCAGTTCTTC. Translating gives CASRREHNEQFF. The rearrangement joins TRBV27 to TRBJ2-1, with a tentative D call TRBD2 (6 bases). This CDR3 is 12 amino acids long. V was trimmed by 8 bases and J by 5 bases, leaving 10 bases between them. Per germline, CDR1 MNHEY and CDR2 SMNVEV (reference sequence).

In this sample, this clonotype turned up a few times. V and J are TRBV13 and TRBJ2-5; TRBD1 matches 8 bases. V was clipped by 5 bases and J by 4 bases; unmatched bases: 9. The CDR3 runs to 15 residues. The V gene's germline CDR1 is PRHDT and CDR2 FYEKMQ (reference sequence). The DNA of the CDR3 is TGTGCCAGCAGCCCATCAGACAGGGGCGGAGAGACCCAGTACTTC. Encoded protein: CASSPSDRGGETQYF.

This clonotype came up a few times. CDR3 DNA sequence: TGTGCCAGCAGCCGAGGAGCGGTTGGAGGACAGCGGGAGGACGACCCGGGGGAATACGAGCAGTACTTC. The encoded protein is CASSRGAVGGQREDDPGEYEQYF. The chain carries TRBV11-3 and TRBJ2-7; 9 nucleotides align to TRBD2. Germline V gene sequence: CDR1 SGHNT, CDR2 YENEEA. J lost 4 bases, V lost 5 bases, and 33 bases had no gene match. CDR3 size: 23 residues.

This clonotype was counted many times. This chain joins TRBV30 and TRBJ2-3, with D perhaps TRBD1 (6 bases). The germline V gene has CDR1 GTSNPN and CDR2 SVGIG (reference sequence). Between the trimmed V and J ends, which lost 8 bases and 4 bases, there was a span of 16 bases. This CDR3 has 13 amino acids. Here the CDR3 reads CAHRSNRADTQYF. CDR3 nucleotide sequence: TGTGCCCATCGAAGTAACAGGGCAGATACGCAGTATTTT. Filled out from reference TRBV30 and TRBJ2-3, the complete variable domain reads SQTIHQWPATLVQPVGSPLSLECTVEGTSNPNLYWYRQAAGRGLQLLFYSVGIGQISSEVPQNLSASRPQDRQFILSSKKLLLSDSGFYLCAHRSNRADTQYFGPGTRLTVL.